This TCR beta chain was identified in a study of T cells in Graves' hyperthyroidism and ophthalmopathy. V was cut by 4 bases and J by 6 bases, with 10 bases left in between. The germline gives CDR1 SGHNT, CDR2 YENEEA. CDR3 size: 14 residues. The source material, RNA transcripts, was used to amplify TCR beta CDR3 regions. Primed by the HTBI set, a first-round RT-PCR was run on the TCR CDR3. TCRdb re-called the multiplex PCR reads with MiXCR, one entry per CDR3 protein. The sample has 390,000 or so distinct CDR3 sequences; roughly 14% are singletons. At least ten counts were recorded for this clonotype. This chain connects TRBV11-3 to TRBJ1-6; tentative D call: TRBD1 (6 bases). This clonotype was sampled from a man between 18 and 35 years old with Graves' ophthalmopathy. What was sequenced was blood. In nucleotides, the CDR3 is TGTGCCAGCAGCTCTGGACAGTTTAATTCACCCCTCCACTTT. Its translation: CASSSGQFNSPLHF.